This T cell receptor (beta chain) was profiled in a study of shared clonotypes between healthy human individuals. Comments on this clone: As yet, its antigen is unknown.

This CDR3 comprises 14 residues. V was trimmed by 4 bases and J by 8 bases, leaving 17 bases between them. CDR1 is LNHDA and CDR2 is SQIVND in the germline V gene (reference sequence). Study-wide points: Naive CD4 clonotypes overlapped across a few donors at roughly 5.1%.

Sequencing was at deep level. In the source study's methods: In the immunoSEQ data, sequences were junction-only and lacked quality scores, so filtering differed. Generated by immunoSEQ multiplex PCR, the TCRdb table keeps only in-frame clones and is missing some. Clone size and the V and J calls come from that table; the DNA yielded D and trimming. The data contain a few million clones, approximately 90% of them seen just once; the ten biggest clones take up about 0.36%. The clonotype comes from a man aged 18 to 30 in good health. Some clones in this sample may be carry-over from other donors' samples. The sequencing input was naive CD4+ T cells from PBMCs. Subset of the sample: CD45RA+ positively selected. V is TRBV19 and J is TRBJ1-2, with D tentatively TRBD1 (5 bases). The CDR3 sequence: CASSTRDGHPGYTF. In DNA form, the CDR3 reads TGTGCCAGTAGTACCCGGGACGGCCACCCGGGCTACACCTTC.